This T cell receptor (beta chain) is from a study of blood T cell repertoires in COVID-19. Germline lookup yields CDR1 SGHDT and CDR2 YYEEEE. With 1 base removed from V and 0 bases from J, the gap between germline ends came to 7 bases. This CDR3 comprises 15 residues. TCRdb keeps only in-frame clones here, not all; method: immunoSEQ multiplex PCR. The repertoire includes some 170,000 clones, more than 75% of them detected once, and 15% to 20% sits in the top ten. The sequencing input was PBMCs or T cells enriched from blood (not recorded which). This sequence joins TRBV5-6 and TRBJ2-2; no definite D call. This receptor was identified in a woman in her 50s who had recovered from COVID-19. CDR3 sequence (DNA): TGTGCCAGCAGCTTGTATAGAACGAACACCGGGGAGCTGTTTTTT. Protein product: CASSLYRTNTGELFF.